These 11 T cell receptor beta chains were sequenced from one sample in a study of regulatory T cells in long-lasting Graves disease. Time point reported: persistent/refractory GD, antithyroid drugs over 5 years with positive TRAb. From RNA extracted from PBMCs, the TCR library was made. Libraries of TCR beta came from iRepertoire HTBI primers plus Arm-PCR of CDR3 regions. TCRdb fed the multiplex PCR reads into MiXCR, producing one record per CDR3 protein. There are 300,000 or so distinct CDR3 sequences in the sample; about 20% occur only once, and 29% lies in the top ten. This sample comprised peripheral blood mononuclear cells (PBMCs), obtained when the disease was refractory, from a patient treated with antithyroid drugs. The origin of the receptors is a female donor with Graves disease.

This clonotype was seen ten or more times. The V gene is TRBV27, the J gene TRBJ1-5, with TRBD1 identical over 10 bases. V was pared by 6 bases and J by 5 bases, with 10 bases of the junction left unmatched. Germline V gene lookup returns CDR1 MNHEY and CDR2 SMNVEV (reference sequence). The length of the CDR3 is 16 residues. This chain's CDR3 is CASSRPGTGEDQPQHF. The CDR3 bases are TGTGCCAGCAGCCGGCCCGGGACAGGGGAGGATCAGCCCCAGCATTTT.

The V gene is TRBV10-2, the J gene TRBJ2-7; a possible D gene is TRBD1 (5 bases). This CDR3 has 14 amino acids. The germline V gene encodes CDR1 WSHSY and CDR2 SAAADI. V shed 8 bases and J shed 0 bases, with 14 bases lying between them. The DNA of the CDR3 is TGCGCCAGCTACTCACAGGAAACCTCCTACGAGCAGTACTTC. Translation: CASYSQETSYEQYF.

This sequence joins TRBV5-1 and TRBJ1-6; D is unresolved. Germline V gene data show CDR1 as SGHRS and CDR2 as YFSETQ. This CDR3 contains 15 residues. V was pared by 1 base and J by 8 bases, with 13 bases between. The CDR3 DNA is TGCGCCAGCAGCTTGAGGTGGAGTCGTGATTCACCCCTCCACTTT. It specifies CASSLRWSRDSPLHF.

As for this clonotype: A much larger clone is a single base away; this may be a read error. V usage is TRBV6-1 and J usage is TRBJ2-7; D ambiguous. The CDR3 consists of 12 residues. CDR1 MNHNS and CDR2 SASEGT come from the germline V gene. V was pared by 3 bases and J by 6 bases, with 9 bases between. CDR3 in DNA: TGTGCCAGCAGTGATAACGTCTGCGAGCAGTACTTC. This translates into CASSDNVCEQYF.

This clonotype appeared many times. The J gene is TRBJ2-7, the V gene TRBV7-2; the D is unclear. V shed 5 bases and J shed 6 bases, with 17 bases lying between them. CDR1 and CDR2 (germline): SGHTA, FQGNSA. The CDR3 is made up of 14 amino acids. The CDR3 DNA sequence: TGTGCCAGCAGCCCAGTGGCGGCCCCGGGCGAGCAGTACTTC. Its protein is CASSPVAAPGEQYF.

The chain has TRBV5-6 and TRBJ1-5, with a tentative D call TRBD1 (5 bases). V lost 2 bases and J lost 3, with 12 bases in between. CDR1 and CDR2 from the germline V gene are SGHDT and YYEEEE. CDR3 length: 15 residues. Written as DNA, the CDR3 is TGTGCCAGCAGCTTCCGCGGGGGAGTCAATCAGCCCCAGCATTTT. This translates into CASSFRGGVNQPQHF.

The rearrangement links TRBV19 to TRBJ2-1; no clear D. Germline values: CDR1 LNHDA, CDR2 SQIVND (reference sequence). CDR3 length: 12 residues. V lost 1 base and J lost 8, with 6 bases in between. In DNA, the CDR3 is TGTGCCAGTAGTATAGGAGGATATGAGCAGTTCTTC. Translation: CASSIGGYEQFF.

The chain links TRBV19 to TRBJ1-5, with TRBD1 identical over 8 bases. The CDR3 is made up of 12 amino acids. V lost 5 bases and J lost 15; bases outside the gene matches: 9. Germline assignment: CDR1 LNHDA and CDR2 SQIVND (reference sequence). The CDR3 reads CASSDRDRLLHF. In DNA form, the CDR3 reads TGTGCCAGTAGTGACCGGGACAGGCTACTGCATTTT.

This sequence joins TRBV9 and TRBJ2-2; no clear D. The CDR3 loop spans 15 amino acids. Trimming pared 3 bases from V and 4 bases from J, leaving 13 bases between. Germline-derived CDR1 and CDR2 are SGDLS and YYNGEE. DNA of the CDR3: TGTGCCAGCAGCGCCGGGCCGGCGAGCACCGGGGAGCTGTTTTTT. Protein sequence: CASSAGPASTGELFF. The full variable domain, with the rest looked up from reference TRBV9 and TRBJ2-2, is DSGVTQTPKHLITATGQRVTLRCSPRSGDLSVYWYQQSLDQGLQFLIQYYNGEERAKGNILERFSAQQFPDLHSELNLSSLELGDSALYFCASSAGPASTGELFFGEGSRLTVL.

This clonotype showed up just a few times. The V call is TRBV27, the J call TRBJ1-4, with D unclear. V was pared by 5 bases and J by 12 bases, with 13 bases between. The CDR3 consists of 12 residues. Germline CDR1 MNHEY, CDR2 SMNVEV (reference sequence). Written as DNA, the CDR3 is TGTGCCAGCAGTATAACTGCTGGTGAACTGTTTTTT. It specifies CASSITAGELFF.

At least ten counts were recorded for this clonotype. CDR3 bases: TGTGCCAGCTCCTCGGACAGGGGGGAGACCCAGTACTTC. Encoded protein: CASSSDRGETQYF. The chain uses TRBV18 and TRBJ2-5; 10 nucleotides align to TRBD1. The V gene's germline CDR1 is KGHSH and CDR2 LQKENI. This CDR3 contains 13 residues. The V segment lost 6 bases and the J segment 5 bases; nucleotides outside the gene matches: 3.